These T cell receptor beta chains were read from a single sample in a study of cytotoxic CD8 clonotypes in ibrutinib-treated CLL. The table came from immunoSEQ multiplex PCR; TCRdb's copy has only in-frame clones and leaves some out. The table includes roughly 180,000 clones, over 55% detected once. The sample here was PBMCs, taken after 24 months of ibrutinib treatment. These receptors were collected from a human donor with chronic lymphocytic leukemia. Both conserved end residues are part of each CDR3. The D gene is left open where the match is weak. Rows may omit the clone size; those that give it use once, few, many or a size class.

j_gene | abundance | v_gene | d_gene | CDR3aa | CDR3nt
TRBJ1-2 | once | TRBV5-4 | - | CASSWVGTREYGYGYTF | TGTGCCAGCAGCTGGGTCGGGACTCGGGAGTACGGCTATGGCTACACCTTC
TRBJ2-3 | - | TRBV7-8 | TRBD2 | CASSLWVLAGADTQYF | TGTGCCAGCAGCTTATGGGTACTAGCGGGAGCAGATACGCAGTATTTT
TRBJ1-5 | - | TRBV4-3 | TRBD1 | CASSLGTGGGNQPQHF | TGCGCCAGCAGCCTAGGGACAGGGGGAGGCAATCAGCCCCAGCATTTT
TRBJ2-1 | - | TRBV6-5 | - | CASSQGPPGEQFF | TGTGCCAGCAGTCAAGGACCGCCTGGTGAGCAGTTCTTC
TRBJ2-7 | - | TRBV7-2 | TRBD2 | CASSLVLAPAPYEQYF | TGTGCCAGCAGCTTAGTACTAGCGCCAGCTCCCTACGAGCAGTACTTC
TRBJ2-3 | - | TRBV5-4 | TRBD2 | CASSRPSGSFLTDTQYF | TGTGCCAGCAGCAGACCTAGCGGGAGTTTCCTCACAGATACGCAGTATTTT
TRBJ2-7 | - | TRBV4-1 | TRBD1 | CASSQAGTGVRYEQYF | TGCGCCAGCAGCCAAGCAGGTACAGGGGTCCGGTACGAGCAGTACTTC
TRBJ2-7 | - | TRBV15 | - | CATSRDGYEQYF | TGTGCCACCAGCAGAGACGGCTACGAGCAGTACTTC
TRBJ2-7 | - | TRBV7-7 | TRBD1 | CASSPGTGNREQYF | TGTGCCAGCAGCCCGGGGACAGGGAATCGCGAGCAGTACTTC
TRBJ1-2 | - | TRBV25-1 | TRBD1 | CASTWTGSYGYTF | TGTGCCAGCACCTGGACAGGGTCCTATGGCTACACCTTC
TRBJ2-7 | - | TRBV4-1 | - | CASSQVGGRHEQYF | TGCGCCAGCAGCCAAGTGGGAGGACGGCACGAGCAGTACTTC
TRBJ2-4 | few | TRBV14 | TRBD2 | CASSPGGDIQYF | TGTGCCAGCAGCCCCGGGGGGGACATTCAGTACTTC
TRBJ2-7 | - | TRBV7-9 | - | CASSFTMSSYEQYF | TGTGCCAGCAGCTTTACTATGAGCTCCTACGAGCAGTACTTC
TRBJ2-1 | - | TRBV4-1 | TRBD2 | CASSRAGLAITYNEQFF | TGCGCCAGCAGTCGCGCCGGACTAGCGATAACCTACAATGAGCAGTTCTTC
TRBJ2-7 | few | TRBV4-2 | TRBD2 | CASSLGGGPSYEQYF | TGTGCCAGCAGCCTCGGGGGGGGTCCATCCTACGAGCAGTACTTC
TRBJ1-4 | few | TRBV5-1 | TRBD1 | CASSLEGRGIEKLFF | TGCGCCAGCAGCTTGGAGGGCAGGGGGATAGAAAAACTGTTTTTT
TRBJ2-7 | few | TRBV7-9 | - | CASSPVQASSYEQYF | TGTGCCAGCAGCCCCGTGCAGGCAAGCTCCTACGAGCAGTACTTC
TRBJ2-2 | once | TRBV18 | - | CASSPFANTGELFF | TGTGCCAGCTCACCATTCGCGAACACCGGGGAGCTGTTTTTT
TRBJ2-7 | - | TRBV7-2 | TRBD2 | CASSRGLAEYEQYF | TGTGCCAGCAGCCGAGGACTAGCCGAGTACGAGCAGTACTTC
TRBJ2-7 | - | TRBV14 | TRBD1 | CASSQDPRQGAKEQYF | TGTGCCAGCAGCCAAGACCCCCGACAGGGGGCTAAAGAGCAGTACTTC
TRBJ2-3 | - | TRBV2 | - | CASSLNVPTSSDTQYF | TGTGCCAGCAGCCTCAACGTACCAACTAGTTCAGATACGCAGTATTTT
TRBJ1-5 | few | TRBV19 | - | CASSGAGGNQPQHF | TGTGCCAGTAGTGGGGCAGGGGGCAATCAGCCCCAGCATTTT
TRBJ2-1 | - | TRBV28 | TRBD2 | CASSANSGSFHNEQFF | TGTGCCAGCAGTGCCAATAGCGGGAGCTTCCACAATGAGCAGTTCTTC
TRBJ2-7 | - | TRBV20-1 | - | CSAKRGDEQYF | TGCAGTGCTAAGAGGGGGGACGAGCAGTACTTC